This TCR beta chain was identified during a study of Ad26.COV2.S vaccination and SARS-CoV-2 variants. Study at large: Each vaccinee took Ad26.COV2.S intramuscularly, once or twice 56 days apart. The study, taken as a whole, reports: Substantial response breadth was reportedly seen for spike-specific CD8+ and CD4+ T cells after vaccination.

The treatment denotes: roughly 19 received Ad26.COV2.S at low or high dose, single or two shots; roughly five received placebo; per-sample allocation not given. Samples were taken on day 63 after the first vaccine or placebo injection. Points on this clone: Antigen: not known.

This table comes from immunoSEQ multiplex PCR, and its TCRdb copy is limited to in-frame clones, with some not included. The table lists 380,000 or so clones, roughly 80% of them singletons. Trimming cost V 6 bases and J 3 bases; bases outside gene matches: 5. The CDR3 sequence is 15 residues long. Germline V gene lookup returns CDR1 SGHDT and CDR2 YYEEEE. Source: peripheral blood, taken in a trial of Ad26.COV2.S vaccine versus placebo. The chain joins TRBV5-6 to TRBJ2-1; 11 bases fit TRBD2. This clonotype originated in a person between 18 and 60 years old who received the Ad26.COV2.S COVID-19 vaccine or a placebo. DNA of the CDR3: TGTGCCAGCACCCTGACTAGCGGGGACTACAATGAGCAGTTCTTC. It translates to CASTLTSGDYNEQFF.